The rows below give T cell receptor beta chains drawn from one sample of a study of blood T cells in healthy people across ages. TCRdb redid the calling of the 5' RACE reads with MiXCR, one entry per CDR3 protein. In the table there are some 1.4 million distinct CDR3 sequences, around 42% of which are singletons. The specimen was blood. The origin of the receptors is a woman under 30 in good health. CDR3s include the opening cysteine and the closing phenylalanine or tryptophan. D genes are given only for firm matches. Where a row states a size, it is once, few, many or the class of an expanded clone; other rows omit it.

clone size: .
V gene: TRBV5-5
D gene: .
J gene: TRBJ2-7
CDR3 protein: CASSIDRPISYEQYF
CDR3 DNA: TGTGCCAGCAGCATAGACAGACCCATCTCCTACGAGCAGTACTTC

clone size: .
V gene: TRBV20-1
D gene: .
J gene: TRBJ2-5
CDR3 protein: CSAPGPALETQYF
CDR3 DNA: TGCAGTGCTCCGGGTCCAGCCTTGGAGACCCAGTACTTC

clone size: .
V gene: TRBV20-1
D gene: TRBD2
J gene: TRBJ2-3
CDR3 protein: CSARGPASGGAYTQYF
CDR3 DNA: TGCAGTGCTAGAGGACCTGCTAGCGGGGGGGCCTATACGCAGTATTTT

clone size: .
V gene: TRBV5-1
D gene: TRBD2
J gene: TRBJ2-1
CDR3 protein: CASSLEASGRRGEQFF
CDR3 DNA: TGCGCCAGCAGCTTGGAGGCTAGCGGGAGGAGGGGTGAGCAGTTCTTC

clone size: few
V gene: TRBV5-1
D gene: TRBD2
J gene: TRBJ2-3
CDR3 protein: CASSATSPPTDTQYF
CDR3 DNA: TGCGCCAGCAGCGCGACTAGCCCGCCCACAGATACGCAGTATTTT

clone size: .
V gene: TRBV2
D gene: TRBD2
J gene: TRBJ2-7
CDR3 protein: CASSPTPLAGGYNEQYF
CDR3 DNA: TGTGCCAGCAGTCCAACACCGCTAGCGGGGGGCTACAATGAGCAGTACTTC

clone size: few
V gene: TRBV5-1
D gene: .
J gene: TRBJ2-1
CDR3 protein: CASSSGLLDEQFF
CDR3 DNA: TGCGCCAGCAGTTCGGGACTCTTGGATGAGCAGTTCTTC

clone size: .
V gene: TRBV5-1
D gene: TRBD2
J gene: TRBJ2-7
CDR3 protein: CASSSTTGLGYNEQYF
CDR3 DNA: TGCGCCAGCAGCTCCACCACGGGACTAGGCTACAATGAGCAGTACTTC

clone size: .
V gene: TRBV2
D gene: .
J gene: TRBJ2-3
CDR3 protein: CASSEVGGAGDTQYF
CDR3 DNA: TGTGCCAGCAGTGAGGTAGGCGGGGCTGGAGATACGCAGTATTTT

clone size: .
V gene: TRBV14
D gene: .
J gene: TRBJ2-5
CDR3 protein: CASSQGHFQETQYF
CDR3 DNA: TGTGCCAGCAGCCAAGGGCACTTTCAAGAGACCCAGTACTTC

clone size: few
V gene: TRBV7-9
D gene: .
J gene: TRBJ2-1
CDR3 protein: CASSLPRQDASYNEQFF
CDR3 DNA: TGTGCCAGCAGCTTACCCCGACAGGACGCCTCTTACAATGAGCAGTTCTTC

clone size: .
V gene: TRBV10-3
D gene: TRBD2
J gene: TRBJ2-1
CDR3 protein: CAISDGALAGVLDEQFF
CDR3 DNA: TGTGCCATCAGTGATGGTGCTCTAGCGGGAGTTCTCGATGAGCAGTTCTTC

clone size: few
V gene: TRBV9
D gene: .
J gene: TRBJ2-1
CDR3 protein: CASRGTEWNEQFF
CDR3 DNA: TGTGCCAGTAGGGGAACGGAGTGGAATGAGCAGTTCTTC

clone size: few
V gene: TRBV9
D gene: .
J gene: TRBJ2-1
CDR3 protein: CASSVGRDPPYNEQFF
CDR3 DNA: TGTGCCAGCAGCGTAGGGCGGGACCCCCCCTACAATGAGCAGTTCTTC

clone size: .
V gene: TRBV20-1
D gene: TRBD2
J gene: TRBJ2-1
CDR3 protein: CSAGTSAYNEQFF
CDR3 DNA: TGCAGTGCCGGGACTAGCGCGTACAATGAGCAGTTCTTC

clone size: .
V gene: TRBV7-2
D gene: .
J gene: TRBJ2-1
CDR3 protein: CASSLGVLREQFF
CDR3 DNA: TGTGCCAGCAGCTTAGGAGTCCTCAGAGAGCAGTTCTTC

clone size: few
V gene: TRBV20-1
D gene: .
J gene: TRBJ2-1
CDR3 protein: CSATSLAEQFF
CDR3 DNA: TGCAGTGCTACCTCTTTAGCTGAGCAGTTCTTC